This T cell receptor beta chain was sequenced during a study of T cell responses to AZD1222 COVID-19 vaccine. Study overall: Doses given second, at about 4 or about 12 weeks, were pooled. Overall study results and limits: Sampling captured repertoires only after the peak T cell response.

CDR1 and CDR2 (germline): LNHDA, SQIVND (reference sequence). The germline V and J ends were trimmed by 9 bases and 3 bases, with 12 bases remaining between them. The CDR3 length is 12 residues. Only in-frame clones appear in the TCRdb table, and some are missing; sequencing was by immunoSEQ multiplex PCR. The profile covers tens of thousands of clones, with around 87% appearing a single time and 16% taken by the ten largest. With regard to this clone: Its cognate antigen is unknown.

This sequence originates from an adult in good health. The specimen was peripheral blood, collected on day 0 of AZD1222 vaccination. The V gene is TRBV19, the J gene TRBJ2-7; no reliable D call. CDR3 residues: CARPYYGYEQYF. In nucleotides, the CDR3 is TGTGCCAGACCCTATTACGGCTACGAGCAGTACTTC.